This paragraph covers one TCR beta chain sequence. What it recognizes is unknown. Researchers took blood at baseline, on cycle 4 day 1, and on cycle 7 day 1. Clones were read by immunoSEQ multiplex PCR, and TCRdb kept only the in-frame ones, dropping some. The sample lists 60,000 or so clones, roughly 84% occurring once. This sample is part of a study of OX40 agonist ivuxolimab in advanced cancers. Study-wide findings and caveats: There were also nonresponders showing low normalized T-cell clonal expansion.

This CDR3 is 16 amino acids long. CDR1 is SGHNT, CDR2 YYREEE, per germline (reference sequence). The V end lost 3 bases, the J end lost 5 bases, and 17 bases lay between the germline ends. J is TRBJ2-2 and V is TRBV5-4; D might be TRBD1 (5 bases). This sequence originates from an adult with an advanced solid tumor such as melanoma, head and neck, liver or kidney cancer. Sequenced here: CD4+ or CD8+ T cells sorted from blood, sampled in a trial of the OX40 agonist ivuxolimab. CDR3 DNA sequence: TGTGCCAGCAGCTCCCCTGACAGCCGGCTTACCGGGGAGCTGTTTTTT. It translates to CASSSPDSRLTGELFF.